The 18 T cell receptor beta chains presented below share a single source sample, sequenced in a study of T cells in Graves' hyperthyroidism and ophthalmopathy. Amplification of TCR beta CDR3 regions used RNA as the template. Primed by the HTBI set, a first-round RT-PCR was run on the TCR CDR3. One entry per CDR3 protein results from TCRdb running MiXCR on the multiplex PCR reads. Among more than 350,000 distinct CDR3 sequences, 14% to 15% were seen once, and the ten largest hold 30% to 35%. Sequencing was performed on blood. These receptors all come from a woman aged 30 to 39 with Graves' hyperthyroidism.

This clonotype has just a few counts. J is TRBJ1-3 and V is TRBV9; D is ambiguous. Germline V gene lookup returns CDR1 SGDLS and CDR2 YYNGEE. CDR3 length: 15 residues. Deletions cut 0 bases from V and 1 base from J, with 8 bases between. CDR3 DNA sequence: TGTGCCAGCAGCGTAGGAGGAGGGTCTGGAAACACCATATATTTT. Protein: CASSVGGGSGNTIYF.

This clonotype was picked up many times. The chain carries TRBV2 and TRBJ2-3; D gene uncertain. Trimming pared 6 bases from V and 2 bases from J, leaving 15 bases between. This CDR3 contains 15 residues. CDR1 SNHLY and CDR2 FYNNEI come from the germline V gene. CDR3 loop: CASRGQSVPTDTQYF. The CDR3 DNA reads TGTGCCAGCAGGGGCCAAAGCGTACCCACAGATACGCAGTATTTT.

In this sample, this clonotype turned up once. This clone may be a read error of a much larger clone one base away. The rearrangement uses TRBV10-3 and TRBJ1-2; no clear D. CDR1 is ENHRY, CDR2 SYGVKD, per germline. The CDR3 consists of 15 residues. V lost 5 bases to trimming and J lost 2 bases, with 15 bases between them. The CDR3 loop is CAISYSSKTNYGYTF. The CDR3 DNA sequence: TGTGCCATCAGTTACTCGAGTAAGACCAACTATGGCTACACCTTC.

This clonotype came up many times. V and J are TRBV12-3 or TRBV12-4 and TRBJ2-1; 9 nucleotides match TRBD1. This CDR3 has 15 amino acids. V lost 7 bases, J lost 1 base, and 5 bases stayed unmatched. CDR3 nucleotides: TGTGCCAGCACAGAACAGGGGGCATCCTACAATGAGCAGTTCTTC. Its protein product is CASTEQGASYNEQFF.

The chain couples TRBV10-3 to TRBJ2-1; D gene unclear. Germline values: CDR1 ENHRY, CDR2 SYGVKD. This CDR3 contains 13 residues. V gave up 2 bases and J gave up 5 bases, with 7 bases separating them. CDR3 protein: CAISEERHNEQFF. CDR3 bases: TGTGCCATCAGTGAGGAGAGACACAATGAGCAGTTCTTC.

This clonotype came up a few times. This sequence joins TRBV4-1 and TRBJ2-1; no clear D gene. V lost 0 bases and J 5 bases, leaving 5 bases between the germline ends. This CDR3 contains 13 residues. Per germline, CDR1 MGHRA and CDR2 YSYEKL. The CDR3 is CASSQDSDNEQFF. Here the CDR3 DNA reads TGCGCCAGCAGCCAAGACTCGGACAATGAGCAGTTCTTC.

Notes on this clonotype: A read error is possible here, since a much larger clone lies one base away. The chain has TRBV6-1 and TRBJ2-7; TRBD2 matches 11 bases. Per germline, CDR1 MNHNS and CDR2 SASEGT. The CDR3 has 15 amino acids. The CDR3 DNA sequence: TGTGCCGGCAGGCCGGGACTAGCGGATTCCTACGAGCAGTACTTC. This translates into CAGRPGLADSYEQYF.

Written as DNA, the CDR3 is TGTGCCAGCAGTTTTGGTCCGGTCCAAGACGAGCAGTACTTC. It codes for CASSFGPVQDEQYF. The chain employs TRBV6-1 and TRBJ2-7; D gene uncertain. CDR1 MNHNS and CDR2 SASEGT come from the germline V gene. Trimming took off 5 bases at V and 5 bases at J, with 16 bases between the two ends. This CDR3 is built from 14 residues.

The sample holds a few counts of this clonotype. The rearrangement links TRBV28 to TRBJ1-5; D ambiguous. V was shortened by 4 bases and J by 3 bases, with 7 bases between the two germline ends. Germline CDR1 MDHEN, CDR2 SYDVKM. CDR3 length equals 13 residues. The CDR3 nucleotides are TGTGCCAGCAGTTCCGGTGCCAATCAGCCCCAGCATTTT. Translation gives CASSSGANQPQHF.

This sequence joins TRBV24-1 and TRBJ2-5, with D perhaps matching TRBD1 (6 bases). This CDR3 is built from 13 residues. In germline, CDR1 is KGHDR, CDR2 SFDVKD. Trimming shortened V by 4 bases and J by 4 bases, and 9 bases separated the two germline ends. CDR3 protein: CATSETGRETQYF. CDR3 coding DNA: TGTGCCACCAGTGAAACAGGGAGAGAGACCCAGTACTTC.

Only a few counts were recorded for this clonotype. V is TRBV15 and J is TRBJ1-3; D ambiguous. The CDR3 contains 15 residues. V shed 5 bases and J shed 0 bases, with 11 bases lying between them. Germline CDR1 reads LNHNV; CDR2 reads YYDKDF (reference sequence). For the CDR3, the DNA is TGTGCCACCAGCCTCGGACGGCACTCTGGAAACACCATATATTTT. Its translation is CATSLGRHSGNTIYF.

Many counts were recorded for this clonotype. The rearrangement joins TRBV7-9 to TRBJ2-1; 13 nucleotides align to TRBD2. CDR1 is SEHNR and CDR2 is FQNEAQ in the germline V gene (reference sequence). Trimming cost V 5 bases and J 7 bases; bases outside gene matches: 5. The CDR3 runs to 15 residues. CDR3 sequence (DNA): TGTGCCAGCAGCCCATGGACTAGCGGGAGTAATGAGCAGTTCTTC. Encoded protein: CASSPWTSGSNEQFF.

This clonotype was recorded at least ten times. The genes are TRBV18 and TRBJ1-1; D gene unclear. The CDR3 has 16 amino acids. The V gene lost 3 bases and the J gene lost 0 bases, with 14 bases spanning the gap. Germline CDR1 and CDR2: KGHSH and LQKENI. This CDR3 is CASSPQQAELNTEAFF. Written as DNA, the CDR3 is TGTGCCAGCTCACCGCAACAAGCGGAGTTGAACACTGAAGCTTTCTTT.

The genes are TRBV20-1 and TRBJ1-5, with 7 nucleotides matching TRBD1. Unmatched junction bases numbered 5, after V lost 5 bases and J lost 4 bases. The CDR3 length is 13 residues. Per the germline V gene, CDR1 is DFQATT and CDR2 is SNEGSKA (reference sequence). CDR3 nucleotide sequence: TGCAGTGCTGAAACACAGGGGAATCAGCCCCAGCATTTT. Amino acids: CSAETQGNQPQHF.

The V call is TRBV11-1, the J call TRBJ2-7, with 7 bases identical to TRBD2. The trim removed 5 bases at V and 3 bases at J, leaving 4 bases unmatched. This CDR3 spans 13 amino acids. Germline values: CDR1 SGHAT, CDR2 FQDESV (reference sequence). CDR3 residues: CASSISGIYEQYF. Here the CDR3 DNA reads TGTGCCAGCAGCATAAGCGGGATCTACGAGCAGTACTTC.

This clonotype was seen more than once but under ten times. CDR3 protein: CASSFWGGGTEAFF. The CDR3 DNA is TGTGCCAGCAGCTTCTGGGGGGGGGGCACTGAAGCTTTCTTT. The chain links TRBV11-2 to TRBJ1-1; D may be TRBD1 (5 bases). The V end was cut by 3 bases, the J end by 4 bases, with 12 bases between. This CDR3 has 14 residues. Germline V gene lookup returns CDR1 SGHAT and CDR2 FQNNGV.

CDR3 loop: CASSQVGRVYEQYF. CDR3 DNA sequence: TGTGCCAGCAGCCAAGTAGGCAGGGTCTACGAGCAGTACTTC. The rearrangement joins TRBV14 to TRBJ2-7; tentative D call: TRBD1 (5 bases). The germline V gene encodes CDR1 SGHDN and CDR2 FVKESK. The CDR3 runs to 14 residues. The V end lost 1 base, the J end lost 3 bases, and 10 bases lay between the germline ends.

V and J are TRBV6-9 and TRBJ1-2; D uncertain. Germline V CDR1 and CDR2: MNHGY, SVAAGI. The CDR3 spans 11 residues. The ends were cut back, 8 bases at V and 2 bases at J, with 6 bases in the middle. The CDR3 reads CASEANYGYTF. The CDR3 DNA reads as TGTGCCAGCGAGGCCAACTATGGCTACACCTTC.